The rows below give T cell receptor beta chains drawn from one sample of a study of CXCR4 blockade with PD-1 therapy in pancreatic cancer. Generated by immunoSEQ multiplex PCR, the TCRdb table keeps only in-frame clones and is missing some. The top ten clones hold approximately 5% of a sample with 2,000 to 3,000 clones, approximately 45% of them seen once. The specimen sequenced was tumor tissue. These receptors were collected from a human donor with pancreatic ductal adenocarcinoma. Both conserved end residues are part of each CDR3. Fields, in order: D gene, clone size, V gene, CDR3 length, J gene, CDR3 protein, CDR3 DNA. D genes are given only for firm matches. Size is omitted from some rows. Given values are once, few, many or a class for expanded clones.

D gene: -; clone size: -; V gene: TRBV5-1; CDR3 length: 14; J gene: TRBJ2-7; CDR3 protein: CASSQLTAAGEQYF; CDR3 DNA: TGCGCCAGCAGCCAACTGACGGCTGCGGGCGAGCAGTACTTC
D gene: -; clone size: medium-sized; V gene: TRBV6-8; CDR3 length: 14; J gene: TRBJ2-2; CDR3 protein: CASSYSDNTGELFF; CDR3 DNA: TGTGCCAGCAGTTACTCGGACAACACCGGGGAGCTGTTTTTT
D gene: TRBD1; clone size: -; V gene: TRBV30; CDR3 length: 14; J gene: TRBJ1-1; CDR3 protein: CAWKRTGRDTEAFF; CDR3 DNA: TGTGCCTGGAAAAGGACAGGGCGTGACACTGAAGCTTTCTTT
D gene: -; clone size: -; V gene: TRBV19; CDR3 length: 13; J gene: TRBJ1-1; CDR3 protein: CASIPGWNTEAFF; CDR3 DNA: TGTGCCAGTATTCCGGGATGGAACACTGAAGCTTTCTTT
D gene: -; clone size: -; V gene: TRBV29-1; CDR3 length: 13; J gene: TRBJ2-2; CDR3 protein: CSVVIANTGELFF; CDR3 DNA: TGCAGCGTTGTGATAGCGAACACCGGGGAGCTGTTTTTT
D gene: -; clone size: -; V gene: TRBV19; CDR3 length: 12; J gene: TRBJ1-2; CDR3 protein: CASSYRAYGYTF; CDR3 DNA: TGTGCCAGTAGTTACAGGGCCTATGGCTACACCTTC
D gene: -; clone size: few; V gene: TRBV30; CDR3 length: 16; J gene: TRBJ2-2; CDR3 protein: CAWSIWGRGYTGELFF; CDR3 DNA: TGTGCCTGGAGTATCTGGGGGCGCGGGTACACCGGGGAGCTGTTTTTT
D gene: TRBD2; clone size: -; V gene: TRBV11-3; CDR3 length: 16; J gene: TRBJ2-3; CDR3 protein: CASSLGPSGGPDTQYF; CDR3 DNA: TGTGCCAGCAGCTTAGGCCCTAGCGGGGGTCCAGATACGCAGTATTTT
D gene: TRBD1; clone size: few; V gene: TRBV18; CDR3 length: 15; J gene: TRBJ1-3; CDR3 protein: CASSLTGETGNTIYF; CDR3 DNA: TGTGCCAGCTCCCTGACAGGGGAAACTGGAAACACCATATATTTT
D gene: TRBD1; clone size: -; V gene: TRBV11-3; CDR3 length: 15; J gene: TRBJ1-4; CDR3 protein: CASSSQGGRGEKLFF; CDR3 DNA: TGTGCCAGCAGCTCACAGGGGGGAAGAGGCGAAAAACTGTTTTTT
D gene: -; clone size: -; V gene: TRBV15; CDR3 length: 14; J gene: TRBJ1-4; CDR3 protein: CATSRGGVGEKLFF; CDR3 DNA: TGTGCCACCAGCAGAGGAGGGGTTGGCGAAAAACTGTTTTTT
D gene: -; clone size: once; V gene: TRBV14; CDR3 length: 13; J gene: TRBJ2-7; CDR3 protein: CASSHSGAYEQYF; CDR3 DNA: TGTGCCAGCAGCCACTCAGGGGCCTACGAGCAGTACTTC
D gene: TRBD1; clone size: -; V gene: TRBV19; CDR3 length: 15; J gene: TRBJ2-2; CDR3 protein: CASSRQGANTGELFF; CDR3 DNA: TGTGCCAGTAGCCGACAGGGGGCGAACACCGGGGAGCTGTTTTTT
D gene: TRBD1; clone size: few; V gene: TRBV19; CDR3 length: 14; J gene: TRBJ2-1; CDR3 protein: CASLDRGLDNEQFF; CDR3 DNA: TGTGCCAGCCTGGACAGGGGGCTGGACAATGAGCAGTTCTTC
D gene: -; clone size: once; V gene: TRBV29-1; CDR3 length: 12; J gene: TRBJ1-1; CDR3 protein: CSVDSGNTEAFF; CDR3 DNA: TGCAGCGTTGATTCCGGGAACACTGAAGCTTTCTTT
D gene: TRBD2; clone size: -; V gene: TRBV29-1; CDR3 length: 14; J gene: TRBJ2-7; CDR3 protein: CSFQRGLSSYEQYF; CDR3 DNA: TGCAGCTTCCAGCGGGGGTTGAGCTCCTACGAGCAGTACTTC
D gene: -; clone size: -; V gene: TRBV6-8; CDR3 length: 16; J gene: TRBJ2-7; CDR3 protein: CASSYSTTISAYEQYF; CDR3 DNA: TGTGCCAGCAGTTACTCGACGACTATCTCGGCCTACGAGCAGTACTTC
D gene: -; clone size: few; V gene: TRBV4-1; CDR3 length: 14; J gene: TRBJ1-2; CDR3 protein: CASSQENWESGYTF; CDR3 DNA: TGCGCCAGCAGCCAAGAAAACTGGGAGTCTGGCTACACCTTC
D gene: -; clone size: few; V gene: TRBV19; CDR3 length: 15; J gene: TRBJ2-3; CDR3 protein: CASTPWGSGTDTQYF; CDR3 DNA: TGTGCCAGCACTCCGTGGGGGTCGGGCACAGATACGCAGTATTTT
D gene: -; clone size: few; V gene: TRBV11-3; CDR3 length: 15; J gene: TRBJ1-3; CDR3 protein: CASSLLGSSGNTIYF; CDR3 DNA: TGTGCCAGCAGCTTACTCGGGAGCTCTGGAAACACCATATATTTT
D gene: TRBD1; clone size: -; V gene: TRBV19; CDR3 length: 15; J gene: TRBJ1-6; CDR3 protein: CASTLDRGNVSPLHF; CDR3 DNA: TGTGCCAGTACCCTCGACAGGGGAAATGTCTCACCCCTCCACTTT
D gene: -; clone size: once; V gene: TRBV19; CDR3 length: 13; J gene: TRBJ2-3; CDR3 protein: CASSQRQEDTQYF; CDR3 DNA: TGTGCCAGTAGCCAGAGACAGGAGGATACGCAGTATTTT
D gene: TRBD1; clone size: -; V gene: TRBV19; CDR3 length: 17; J gene: TRBJ1-6; CDR3 protein: CADTPDANDRVGPPLHF; CDR3 DNA: TGTGCCGACACACCCGACGCAAATGACAGGGTCGGGCCACCTCTCCACTTT
D gene: TRBD1; clone size: -; V gene: TRBV18; CDR3 length: 15; J gene: TRBJ1-4; CDR3 protein: CASSPPYGTVSKLFF; CDR3 DNA: TGTGCCAGCTCACCACCGTACGGGACAGTCTCGAAACTGTTTTTT
D gene: -; clone size: few; V gene: TRBV6-8; CDR3 length: 13; J gene: TRBJ2-1; CDR3 protein: CASSPIGGNEQFF; CDR3 DNA: TGTGCCAGCAGCCCAATTGGTGGCAATGAGCAGTTCTTC
D gene: -; clone size: few; V gene: TRBV25-1; CDR3 length: 15; J gene: TRBJ1-1; CDR3 protein: CASSGSRNMNTEAFF; CDR3 DNA: TGTGCCAGCAGCGGATCTAGGAATATGAACACTGAAGCTTTCTTT
D gene: -; clone size: -; V gene: TRBV19; CDR3 length: 13; J gene: TRBJ2-7; CDR3 protein: CASSVEDSYEQYF; CDR3 DNA: TGTGCCAGTAGTGTGGAAGACTCCTACGAGCAGTACTTC
D gene: TRBD1; clone size: once; V gene: TRBV6-8; CDR3 length: 16; J gene: TRBJ1-3; CDR3 protein: CASSYPVPGQGNTIYF; CDR3 DNA: TGTGCCAGCAGTTACCCTGTCCCGGGACAGGGAAACACCATATATTTT
D gene: TRBD2; clone size: few; V gene: TRBV11-3; CDR3 length: 15; J gene: TRBJ2-7; CDR3 protein: CASSLGLAGSSGQYF; CDR3 DNA: TGTGCCAGCAGCTTAGGCCTAGCGGGGAGTAGTGGGCAGTACTTC
D gene: -; clone size: few; V gene: TRBV6-8; CDR3 length: 14; J gene: TRBJ1-1; CDR3 protein: CASSSENKNTEAFF; CDR3 DNA: TGTGCCAGCAGTTCCGAGAACAAGAACACTGAAGCTTTCTTT
D gene: -; clone size: -; V gene: TRBV29-1; CDR3 length: 12; J gene: TRBJ1-2; CDR3 protein: CSVDGGAAGYTF; CDR3 DNA: TGCAGCGTTGATGGGGGGGCGGCAGGCTACACCTTC
D gene: -; clone size: -; V gene: TRBV10-2; CDR3 length: 13; J gene: TRBJ1-2; CDR3 protein: CASSSQGAYGYTF; CDR3 DNA: TGCGCCAGTTCGTCGCAGGGTGCCTATGGCTACACCTTC
D gene: -; clone size: -; V gene: TRBV19; CDR3 length: 12; J gene: TRBJ1-4; CDR3 protein: CASSINREKLFF; CDR3 DNA: TGTGCCAGTAGTATAAACAGGGAAAAACTGTTTTTT
D gene: -; clone size: few; V gene: TRBV19; CDR3 length: 12; J gene: TRBJ1-1; CDR3 protein: CASSIPWERAFF; CDR3 DNA: TGTGCCAGTAGTATACCGTGGGAGAGAGCTTTCTTT
D gene: -; clone size: large; V gene: TRBV6-8; CDR3 length: 13; J gene: TRBJ1-1; CDR3 protein: CASSYDSITEAFF; CDR3 DNA: TGTGCCAGCAGTTACGACAGCATCACTGAAGCTTTCTTT
D gene: TRBD1; clone size: -; V gene: TRBV6-8; CDR3 length: 13; J gene: TRBJ1-1; CDR3 protein: CASSWGRGIFAFF; CDR3 DNA: TGTGCCAGCAGTTGGGGCAGGGGGATATTCGCTTTCTTT
D gene: -; clone size: -; V gene: TRBV18; CDR3 length: 14; J gene: TRBJ1-5; CDR3 protein: CASSPPGSNQPQHF; CDR3 DNA: TGTGCCAGCTCACCGCCAGGGAGCAATCAGCCCCAGCATTTT
D gene: TRBD1; clone size: few; V gene: TRBV6-8; CDR3 length: 13; J gene: TRBJ1-4; CDR3 protein: CASWTGINEKLFF; CDR3 DNA: TGTGCCAGTTGGACAGGCATTAATGAAAAACTGTTTTTT
D gene: -; clone size: -; V gene: TRBV9; CDR3 length: 13; J gene: TRBJ1-6; CDR3 protein: CASSERQNSPLHF; CDR3 DNA: TGTGCCAGCAGTGAGAGACAAAATTCACCCCTCCACTTT
D gene: -; clone size: few; V gene: TRBV6-8; CDR3 length: 12; J gene: TRBJ1-1; CDR3 protein: CASRRPNTEAFF; CDR3 DNA: TGTGCCAGCAGACGACCGAACACTGAAGCTTTCTTT
D gene: TRBD1; clone size: -; V gene: TRBV19; CDR3 length: 17; J gene: TRBJ1-2; CDR3 protein: CASSPNLVQGAHYGYTF; CDR3 DNA: TGTGCCAGTAGCCCAAATCTGGTTCAGGGGGCCCACTATGGCTACACCTTC
D gene: -; clone size: -; V gene: TRBV30; CDR3 length: 16; J gene: TRBJ1-1; CDR3 protein: CAWIVPWQSANTEAFF; CDR3 DNA: TGTGCCTGGATCGTTCCCTGGCAGTCTGCCAACACTGAAGCTTTCTTT
D gene: TRBD1; clone size: few; V gene: TRBV9; CDR3 length: 17; J gene: TRBJ1-1; CDR3 protein: CASSGGTGGLVGAEAFF; CDR3 DNA: TGTGCCAGCAGCGGAGGGACAGGGGGCCTGGTAGGAGCTGAAGCTTTCTTT
D gene: -; clone size: -; V gene: TRBV29-1; CDR3 length: 13; J gene: TRBJ1-2; CDR3 protein: CSVELGKEYGYTF; CDR3 DNA: TGCAGCGTTGAACTGGGGAAAGAGTATGGCTACACCTTC
D gene: -; clone size: -; V gene: TRBV19; CDR3 length: 14; J gene: TRBJ2-7; CDR3 protein: CASSPRADSYEQYF; CDR3 DNA: TGTGCCAGTAGTCCCCGAGCCGACTCCTACGAGCAGTACTTC